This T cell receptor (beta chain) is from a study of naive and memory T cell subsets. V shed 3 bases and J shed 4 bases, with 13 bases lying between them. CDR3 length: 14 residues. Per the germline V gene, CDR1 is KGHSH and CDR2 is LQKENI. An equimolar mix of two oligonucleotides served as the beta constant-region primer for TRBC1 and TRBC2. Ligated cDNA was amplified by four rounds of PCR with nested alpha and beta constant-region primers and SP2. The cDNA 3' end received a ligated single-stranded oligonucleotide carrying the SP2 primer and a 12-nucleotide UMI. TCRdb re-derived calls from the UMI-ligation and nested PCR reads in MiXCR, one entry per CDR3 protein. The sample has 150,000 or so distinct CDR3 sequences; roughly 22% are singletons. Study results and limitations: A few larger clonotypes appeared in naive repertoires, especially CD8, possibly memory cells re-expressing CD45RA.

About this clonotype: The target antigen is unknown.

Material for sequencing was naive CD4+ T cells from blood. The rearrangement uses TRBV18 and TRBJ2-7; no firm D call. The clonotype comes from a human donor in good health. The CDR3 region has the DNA TGTGCCAGCTCACCCTCAGATAAAGTTTACGAGCAGTACTTC. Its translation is CASSPSDKVYEQYF. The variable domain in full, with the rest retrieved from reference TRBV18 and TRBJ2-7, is NAGVMQNPRHLVRRRGQEARLRCSPMKGHSHVYWYRQLPEEGLKFMVYLQKENIIDESGMPKERFSAEFPKEGPSILRIQQVVRGDSAAYFCASSPSDKVYEQYFGPGTRLTVT.